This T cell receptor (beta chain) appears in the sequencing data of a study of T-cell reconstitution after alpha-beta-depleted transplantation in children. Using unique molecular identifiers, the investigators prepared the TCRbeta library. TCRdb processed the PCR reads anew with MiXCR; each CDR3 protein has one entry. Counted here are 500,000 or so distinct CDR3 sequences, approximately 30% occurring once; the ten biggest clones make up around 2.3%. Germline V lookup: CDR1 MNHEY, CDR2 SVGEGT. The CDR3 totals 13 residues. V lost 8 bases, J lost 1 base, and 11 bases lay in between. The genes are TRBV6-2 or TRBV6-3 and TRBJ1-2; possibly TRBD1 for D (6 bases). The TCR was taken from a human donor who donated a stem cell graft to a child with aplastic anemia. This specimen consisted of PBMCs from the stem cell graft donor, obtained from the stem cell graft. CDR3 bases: TGTGCCAGCCGACAGGACCTTAACTATGGCTACACCTTC. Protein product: CASRQDLNYGYTF.